This T cell receptor beta chain was captured by sequencing in a study of Graves' ophthalmopathy and Graves' hyperthyroidism. This CDR3 has 15 amino acids. The germline gives CDR1 MNHEY, CDR2 SVGAGI. V lost 2 bases and J lost 2, with 13 bases in between. This clonotype was detected ten times or more. TCR beta CDR3 regions were amplified from RNA transcripts. HTBI primers primed a first-round RT-PCR, and a second-round multiplex PCR followed. One entry per CDR3 protein results from TCRdb running MiXCR on the multiplex PCR reads. The table shows 500,000 to 700,000 distinct CDR3 sequences, with approximately 35% occurring only once.

The sequence was obtained from an adult man with Graves' hyperthyroidism. The rearrangement uses TRBV6-5 and TRBJ2-7; tentative D call: TRBD1 (5 bases). Sequencing was done on a sample of peripheral blood or thyroid tissue (not recorded which). CDR3 DNA sequence: TGTGCCAGCAGTTACGCCGAGACAGCCACCTACGAGCAGTACTTC. Its translation: CASSYAETATYEQYF.